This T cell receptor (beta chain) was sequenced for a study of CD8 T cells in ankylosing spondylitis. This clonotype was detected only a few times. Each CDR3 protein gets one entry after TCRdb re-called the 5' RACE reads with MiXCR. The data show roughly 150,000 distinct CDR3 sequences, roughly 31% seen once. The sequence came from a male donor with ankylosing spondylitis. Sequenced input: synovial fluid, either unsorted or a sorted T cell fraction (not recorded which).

The CDR3, as DNA: TGCAGTGCCCCGAGGGGATACACTGAAGCTTTCTTT. Its translation is CSAPRGYTEAFF. The rearrangement uses TRBV20-1 and TRBJ1-1; a weak D match, TRBD1 (5 bases). V was pared by 6 bases and J by 3 bases, with 11 bases between. CDR1 and CDR2 from the germline V gene are DFQATT and SNEGSKA (reference sequence). The CDR3 spans 12 residues.